Each of the 10 T cell receptor beta chains below was sequenced from the same sample in a study of early T cells in non-severe SARS-CoV-2 infection. Each CDR3 protein is one row after TCRdb ran MiXCR on the 5' RACE reads. This sample has 45,000 to 60,000 distinct CDR3 sequences, with around 9% found just once. The sequencing input was whole blood. The receptor set was obtained from an adult who was a healthcare worker with PCR-confirmed SARS-CoV-2 infection or an uninfected control (not recorded which).

A few counts support this clonotype. The chain has TRBV24-1 and TRBJ1-3; D gene uncertain. Germline lookup yields CDR1 KGHDR and CDR2 SFDVKD. Deletions cut 0 bases from V and 0 bases from J, with 5 bases between. CDR3 length: 15 amino acids. The chain's CDR3 is CATSDLVSSGNTIYF. DNA of the CDR3: TGTGCCACCAGTGATTTGGTCAGCTCTGGAAACACCATATATTTT.

This clonotype was observed a handful of times. The chain joins TRBV7-6 to TRBJ2-3, with no clear D. The V gene lost 2 bases and the J gene lost 5 bases, with 5 bases spanning the gap. The CDR3 loop spans 12 amino acids. Germline V gene data show CDR1 as SGHVS and CDR2 as FNYEAQ. The CDR3 sequence is CASSLYVDTQYF. The CDR3 DNA reads as TGTGCCAGCAGCTTATATGTAGATACGCAGTATTTT. Based on the CDR3 plus reference TRBV7-6 and TRBJ2-3, the full variable domain is GAGVSQSPRYKVTKRGQDVALRCDPISGHVSLYWYRQALGQGPEFLTYFNYEAQQDKSGLPNDRFSAERPEGSISTLTIQRTEQRDSAMYRCASSLYVDTQYFGPGTRLTVL.

The genes are TRBV12-3 or TRBV12-4 and TRBJ1-2, with a weak D call TRBD1 (6 bases). The CDR3 totals 14 residues. The V gene lost 8 bases and the J gene lost 7 bases, with 20 bases spanning the gap. CDR3 sequence (DNA): TGTGCCAGCTACCTAGGAGGGGGAGGCGGTGGCTACACCTTC. Encoded protein: CASYLGGGGGGYTF.

This clonotype has a handful of counts. V usage is TRBV6-1 and J usage is TRBJ2-4; the D is unclear. The germline V gene has CDR1 MNHNS and CDR2 SASEGT. This CDR3 has 11 amino acids. Between the trimmed V and J ends, which lost 4 bases and 15 bases, there was a span of 13 bases. The CDR3 region is CASSAPFLPYF. The CDR3 nucleotides are TGTGCCAGCAGTGCCCCATTCTTACCGTACTTC.

At least ten counts were recorded for this clonotype. The genes are TRBV9 and TRBJ2-2, with 11 bases lining up with TRBD1. The CDR3 runs to 16 residues. In germline, CDR1 is SGDLS, CDR2 YYNGEE. The junction had 9 bases not matched to a gene; V was cut back by 4 bases and J by 7 bases. The CDR3 spells CASSSSDRGRVGELFF. CDR3 coding DNA: TGTGCCAGCAGCTCCTCGGACAGGGGGCGCGTCGGGGAGCTGTTTTTT.

The V and J genes are TRBV29-1 and TRBJ2-7; D is uncertain. Germline V CDR1 and CDR2: SQVTM, ANQGSEA. Trimming cost V 7 bases and J 1 base, with 11 bases left between them. This CDR3 has 12 residues. The chain's CDR3 is CSGVSPSYEQYF. Written as DNA, the CDR3 is TGCAGCGGGGTCAGCCCTTCCTACGAGCAGTACTTC.

This chain's CDR3 is CASSLRHSPYEQYF. The CDR3 DNA reads TGTGCCAGCAGCTTACGTCACAGTCCCTACGAGCAGTACTTC. V is TRBV7-8 and J is TRBJ2-7; D remains ambiguous. CDR1 is SGHVS and CDR2 is FQNEAQ in the germline V gene. This CDR3 has 14 amino acids. The ends were cut back, 2 bases at V and 2 bases at J, with 10 bases in the middle.

This clonotype was recorded a few times. The V gene is TRBV16, the J gene TRBJ2-7; D is undetermined. The CDR3 runs to 14 residues. Trimming removed 4 bases at V and 0 bases at J, with 10 bases between. The germline gives CDR1 KGHSY, CDR2 FQNENV. Written as DNA, the CDR3 is TGTGCCAGCAGCCCCCTCCCCGACTCCTACGAGCAGTACTTC. Translating it yields CASSPLPDSYEQYF. Combining the CDR3 with reference TRBV16 and TRBJ2-7 gives the whole variable domain GEEVAQTPKHLVRGEGQKAKLYCAPIKGHSYVFWYQQVLKNEFKFLISFQNENVFDETGMPKERFSAKCLPNSPCSLEIQATKLEDSAVYFCASSPLPDSYEQYFGPGTRLTVT.

The gene calls are TRBV7-6 and TRBJ2-1; D not certain. V lost 1 base, J lost 8 bases, and 6 bases lay in between. CDR1 is SGHVS, CDR2 FNYEAQ, per germline. The CDR3 consists of 12 residues. The CDR3 DNA follows: TGTGCCAGCAGCTTAGGCAATGATGAGCAGTTCTTC. It yields the protein CASSLGNDEQFF. Full variable domain (outside the CDR3, taken from reference TRBV7-6 and TRBJ2-1): GAGVSQSPRYKVTKRGQDVALRCDPISGHVSLYWYRQALGQGPEFLTYFNYEAQQDKSGLPNDRFSAERPEGSISTLTIQRTEQRDSAMYRCASSLGNDEQFFGPGTRLTVL.

This clonotype was counted at least ten times. This sequence joins TRBV20-1 and TRBJ2-7; maybe TRBD1 (6 bases). V dropped 1 base and J dropped 1 base, with 14 bases sitting between them. There are 15 residues in the CDR3. Germline loops: CDR1 DFQATT, CDR2 SNEGSKA (reference sequence). The CDR3 DNA follows: TGCAGTGCTAGAGTAAGGTGGGGGCTATCCTACGAGCAGTACTTC. Its translation: CSARVRWGLSYEQYF.